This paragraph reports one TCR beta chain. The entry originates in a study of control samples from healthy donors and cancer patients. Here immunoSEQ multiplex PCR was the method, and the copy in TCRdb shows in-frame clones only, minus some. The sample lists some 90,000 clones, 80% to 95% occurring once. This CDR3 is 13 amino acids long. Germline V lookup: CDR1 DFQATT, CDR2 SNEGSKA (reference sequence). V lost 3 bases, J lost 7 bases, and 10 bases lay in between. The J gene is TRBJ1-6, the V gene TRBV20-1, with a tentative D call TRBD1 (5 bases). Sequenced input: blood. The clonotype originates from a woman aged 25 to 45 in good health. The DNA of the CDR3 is TGCAGTGCTAGTTACGGGGGAAATTCACCCCTCCACTTT. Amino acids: CSASYGGNSPLHF.